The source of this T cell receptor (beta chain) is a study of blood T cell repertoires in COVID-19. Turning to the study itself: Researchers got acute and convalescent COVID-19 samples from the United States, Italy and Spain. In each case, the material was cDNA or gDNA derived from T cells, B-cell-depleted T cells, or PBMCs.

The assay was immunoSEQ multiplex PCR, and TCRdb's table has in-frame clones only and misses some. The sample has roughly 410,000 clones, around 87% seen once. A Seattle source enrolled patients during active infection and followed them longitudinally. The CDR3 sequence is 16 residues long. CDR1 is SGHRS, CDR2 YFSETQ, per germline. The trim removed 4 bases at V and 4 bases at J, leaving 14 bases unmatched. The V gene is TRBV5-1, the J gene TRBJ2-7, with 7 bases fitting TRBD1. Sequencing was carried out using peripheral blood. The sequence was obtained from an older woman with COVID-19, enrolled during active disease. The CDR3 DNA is TGCGCCAGCAGCCCCGGGGTGAGAGGGGGCAGTTACGAGCAGTACTTC. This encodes CASSPGVRGGSYEQYF.